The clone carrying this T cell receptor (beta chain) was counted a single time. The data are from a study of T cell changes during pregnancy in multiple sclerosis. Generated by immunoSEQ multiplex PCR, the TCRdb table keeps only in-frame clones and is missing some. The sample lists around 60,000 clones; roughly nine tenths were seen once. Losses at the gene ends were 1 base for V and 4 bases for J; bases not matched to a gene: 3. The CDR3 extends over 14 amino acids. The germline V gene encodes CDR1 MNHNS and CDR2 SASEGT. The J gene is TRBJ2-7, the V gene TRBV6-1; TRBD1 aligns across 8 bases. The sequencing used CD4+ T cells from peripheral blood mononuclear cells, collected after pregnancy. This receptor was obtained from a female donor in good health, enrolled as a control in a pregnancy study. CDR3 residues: CASSEGTGQYEQYF. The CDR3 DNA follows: TGTGCCAGCAGTGAAGGGACAGGGCAATACGAGCAGTACTTC.